A selection of T cell receptor beta chains follows, all from one sample in a study of PD-L1 blockade in urothelial cancer. Assay: immunoSEQ multiplex PCR; the TCRdb copy retains only in-frame clones and omits some. The table records 70,000 to 95,000 clones, more than 70% of them present only once. This specimen was PBMCs, taken around atezolizumab (anti-PD-L1) treatment. The source of these receptors is a woman aged 80 or older with urothelial cancer. Each CDR3 is given with its conserved first and last residue.

CDR3 protein: CASSPQGVNTEAFF; V gene: TRBV18; J gene: TRBJ1-1
CDR3 protein: CASSYRRDRGEETQYF; V gene: TRBV13; J gene: TRBJ2-5
CDR3 protein: CASTGDSGSNQPQHF; V gene: TRBV2; J gene: TRBJ1-5
CDR3 protein: CASSVAAGPGNTIYF; V gene: TRBV9; J gene: TRBJ1-3
CDR3 protein: CASSQIGRGLNTEAFF; V gene: TRBV14; J gene: TRBJ1-1
CDR3 protein: CASSYRQGPNYGYTF; V gene: TRBV5-4; J gene: TRBJ1-2
CDR3 protein: CASSIDSTGELFF; V gene: TRBV21-1; J gene: TRBJ2-2
CDR3 protein: CASSQDSPNYGYTF; V gene: TRBV5-1; J gene: TRBJ1-2
CDR3 protein: CASPPAGRFFPYEQYF; V gene: TRBV28; J gene: TRBJ2-7
CDR3 protein: CASSLLGGLRELFF; V gene: TRBV28; J gene: TRBJ2-2
CDR3 protein: CASSWGQALYGYTF; V gene: TRBV28; J gene: TRBJ1-2
CDR3 protein: CASSSGGRGNEQFF; V gene: TRBV5-1; J gene: TRBJ2-1
CDR3 protein: CASSSLAGVTGEAGGTDTQYF; V gene: TRBV28; J gene: TRBJ2-3
CDR3 protein: CASSLGASGRVNEQFF; V gene: TRBV11-2; J gene: TRBJ2-1
CDR3 protein: CASSFNRDTEAFF; V gene: TRBV7-6; J gene: TRBJ1-1
CDR3 protein: CASSIQVGLGYTF; V gene: TRBV19; J gene: TRBJ1-2
CDR3 protein: CASSYGGGGNYGYTF; V gene: TRBV6-6; J gene: TRBJ1-2
CDR3 protein: CASSSTSGSKNKLYF; V gene: TRBV27; J gene: TRBJ2-7
CDR3 protein: CASSVGTSGNEQFF; V gene: TRBV2; J gene: TRBJ2-1
CDR3 protein: CASSLAGAPSYEQYF; V gene: TRBV5-1; J gene: TRBJ2-7
CDR3 protein: CASSWAYGYTF; V gene: TRBV28; J gene: TRBJ1-2
CDR3 protein: CASSMDRGGYGYTF; V gene: TRBV5-6; J gene: TRBJ1-2
CDR3 protein: CASSRTGSDGQPQHF; V gene: TRBV5-1; J gene: TRBJ1-5
CDR3 protein: CASSLGRQGMVTEAFF; V gene: TRBV11-1; J gene: TRBJ1-1
CDR3 protein: CASSTPGQGRTDTQYF; V gene: TRBV6-6; J gene: TRBJ2-3
CDR3 protein: CASSWDRNSNQPQHF; V gene: TRBV27; J gene: TRBJ1-5
CDR3 protein: CASSPRGGETQYF; V gene: TRBV7-9; J gene: TRBJ2-5
CDR3 protein: CASSQNTADTQYF; V gene: TRBV7-3; J gene: TRBJ2-3
CDR3 protein: CASSLGRGNEQFF; V gene: TRBV11-3; J gene: TRBJ2-1
CDR3 protein: CASSLLTTGYLNEQYF; V gene: TRBV28; J gene: TRBJ2-7
CDR3 protein: CASSLGGLMNTEAFF; V gene: TRBV7-8; J gene: TRBJ1-1
CDR3 protein: CATSRITSGSYEQYF; V gene: TRBV15; J gene: TRBJ2-7
CDR3 protein: CASSRDPAVDEQFF; V gene: TRBV7-3; J gene: TRBJ2-1
CDR3 protein: CASSFEWNTEAFF; V gene: TRBV28; J gene: TRBJ1-1
CDR3 protein: CAENTQETQYF; V gene: TRBV19; J gene: TRBJ2-5
CDR3 protein: CASSLTSGTSDTQYF; V gene: TRBV7-9; J gene: TRBJ2-3
CDR3 protein: CASSALAGAAYEQYF; V gene: TRBV5-1; J gene: TRBJ2-7
CDR3 protein: CASSPGTIYEQYF; V gene: TRBV11-3; J gene: TRBJ2-7
CDR3 protein: CASSSYLDRDYEQYF; V gene: TRBV28; J gene: TRBJ2-7
CDR3 protein: CASSSLPGKNEQYF; V gene: TRBV7-9; J gene: TRBJ2-7
CDR3 protein: CASRKAGNQPQHF; V gene: TRBV27; J gene: TRBJ1-5
CDR3 protein: CASSEGAGVWSGYTF; V gene: TRBV6-1; J gene: TRBJ1-2
CDR3 protein: CASSLGLAGTGELFF; V gene: TRBV7-3; J gene: TRBJ2-2
CDR3 protein: CASNSEAVQPQHF; V gene: TRBV19; J gene: TRBJ1-5
CDR3 protein: CASSLKSAALYGYTF; V gene: TRBV28; J gene: TRBJ1-2
CDR3 protein: CASSLTGFEQFF; V gene: TRBV28; J gene: TRBJ2-1
CDR3 protein: CASRRTGLAGVGYNEQFF; V gene: TRBV19; J gene: TRBJ2-1
CDR3 protein: CASSLALGRDYEQYF; V gene: TRBV5-1; J gene: TRBJ2-7
CDR3 protein: CSVGRTSGSEGELFF; V gene: TRBV29-1; J gene: TRBJ2-2
CDR3 protein: CASSGQGGGATDTQYF; V gene: TRBV7-3; J gene: TRBJ2-3
CDR3 protein: CAISETLPGGGYEQYF; V gene: TRBV10-3; J gene: TRBJ2-7
CDR3 protein: CASSSPPNSQETQYF; V gene: TRBV5-4; J gene: TRBJ2-5
CDR3 protein: CAIGGGVGRITEAFF; V gene: TRBV19; J gene: TRBJ1-1